This entry lists 13 T cell receptor beta chains sequenced from one sample in a study of cytomegalovirus exposure and HLA in healthy donors. 13 Jbeta primers and 60 Vbeta primers were used for the PCR. Assay: immunoSEQ multiplex PCR; the TCRdb copy retains only in-frame clones and omits some. In total, the table holds roughly 120,000 clones. The sample was PBMCs. The receptors were sampled from a man in his thirties or forties in good health and CMV-seronegative.

V and J are TRBV6-1 and TRBJ2-3; D call uncertain. CDR1 is MNHNS, CDR2 SASEGT, per germline. The CDR3 totals 11 residues. V was shortened by 7 bases and J by 5 bases, with 7 bases between the two germline ends. In nucleotides, the CDR3 is TGTGCCAGCAACGTCGGAGATACGCAGTATTTT. Protein: CASNVGDTQYF.

The chain couples TRBV7-3 to TRBJ1-1, with D perhaps matching TRBD1 (6 bases). This CDR3 is 13 amino acids long. Germline V gene lookup returns CDR1 SGHTA and CDR2 FQGTGA. With 4 bases removed from V and 3 bases from J, the gap between germline ends came to 9 bases. The CDR3 loop is CASSSDSHTEAFF. In nucleotides, the CDR3 is TGTGCCAGCAGCTCGGACAGCCACACTGAAGCTTTCTTT.

The CDR3 DNA reads TGTGCCAGCAGCTTAGTCGGGGGGTCTTCGGAGACCCAGTACTTC. Its protein product is CASSLVGGSSETQYF. V and J are TRBV7-2 and TRBJ2-5; 7 positions agree with TRBD2. Germline CDR1 and CDR2: SGHTA and FQGNSA. V was clipped by 1 base and J by 5 bases; unmatched bases: 7. The CDR3 sequence is 15 residues long.

The rearrangement links TRBV7-9 to TRBJ1-4; 8 nucleotides line up with TRBD1. Germline V gene data show CDR1 as SEHNR and CDR2 as FQNEAQ (reference sequence). CDR3 length equals 14 residues. The trim removed 5 bases at V and 7 bases at J, leaving 6 bases unmatched. CDR3: CASSRGTGIEKLFF. In DNA, the CDR3 is TGTGCCAGCAGCCGCGGGACAGGAATTGAAAAACTGTTTTTT.

The chain combines TRBV7-2 with TRBJ1-2; 8 bases agree with TRBD1. The CDR3 runs 12 residues. Germline values: CDR1 SGHTA, CDR2 FQGNSA. Germline trimming cut 4 bases from V and 8 bases from J; bases unmatched to any gene: 3. CDR3 in amino acids: CASSSQGAGYTF. DNA for the CDR3: TGTGCCAGCAGCTCGCAGGGGGCAGGCTACACCTTC.

V is TRBV5-1 and J is TRBJ2-2; a possible D gene is TRBD1 (6 bases). Germline V gene data show CDR1 as SGHRS and CDR2 as YFSETQ. V shed 0 bases and J shed 3 bases, with 9 bases lying between them. CDR3 length equals 15 residues. CDR3 coding DNA: TGCGCCAGCAGCTTGGACAGGGCGGACACCGGGGAGCTGTTTTTT. Protein: CASSLDRADTGELFF. The full variable domain, with the rest looked up from reference TRBV5-1 and TRBJ2-2, is KAGVTQTPRYLIKTRGQQVTLSCSPISGHRSVSWYQQTPGQGLQFLFEYFSETQRNKGNFPGRFSGRQFSNSRSEMNVSTLELGDSALYLCASSLDRADTGELFFGEGSRLTVL.

This chain connects TRBV7-6 to TRBJ2-4; 14 nucleotides line up with TRBD2. The junction had 3 bases not matched to a gene; V was cut back by 5 bases and J by 6 bases. This CDR3 has 15 amino acids. CDR1 is SGHVS, CDR2 FNYEAQ, per germline. The CDR3 DNA sequence: TGTGCCAGCAGCGGGGGGACTAGCGGGGGAAACATTCAGTACTTC. Translated, it gives CASSGGTSGGNIQYF.

The rearrangement links TRBV28 to TRBJ2-5, with D possibly being TRBD2 (6 bases). Gene TRBJ2-7 matches the end of the DNA better, so the J call may be wrong. CDR3 size: 15 residues. CDR1 and CDR2 (germline): MDHEN, SYDVKM. The CDR3 DNA reads as TGTGCCAGCAGTTTCCCTAGCGCCTCCTCCTACGAGCAGTACTTC. Translating it yields CASSFPSASSYEQYF.

V and J are TRBV6-1 and TRBJ2-2; D is unresolved. Trimming removed 9 bases at V and 0 bases at J, with 14 bases between. Germline V CDR1 and CDR2: MNHNS, SASEGT. This CDR3 is 15 amino acids long. CDR3 DNA: TGTGCCAGTTCACTATTAAGCGCGAACACCGGGGAGCTGTTTTTT. This translates into CASSLLSANTGELFF.

The chain carries TRBV2 and TRBJ2-3, with 8 bases fitting TRBD1. The germline V gene has CDR1 SNHLY and CDR2 FYNNEI. V trimming: 2 bases; J trimming: 9 bases; junction bases outside the gene matches: 1. The CDR3 contains 12 residues. The CDR3 loop is CASSEWTGTQYF. Written as DNA, the CDR3 is TGTGCCAGCAGTGAATGGACAGGGACGCAGTATTTT. Drawing the rest from reference TRBV2 and TRBJ2-3, the complete variable domain is EPEVTQTPSHQVTQMGQEVILRCVPISNHLYFYWYRQILGQKVEFLVSFYNNEISEKSEIFDDQFSVERPDGSNFTLKIRSTKLEDSAMYFCASSEWTGTQYFGPGTRLTVL.

The rearrangement joins TRBV5-4 to TRBJ2-1, with 14 bases that match TRBD2. Losses at the gene ends were 0 bases for V and 4 bases for J; bases not matched to a gene: 3. The CDR3 has 17 residues. Per the germline V gene, CDR1 is SGHNT and CDR2 is YYREEE (reference sequence). CDR3 in amino acids: CASSLARTSGGYNEQFF. CDR3 nucleotides: TGTGCCAGCAGCTTGGCCCGGACTAGCGGGGGGTACAATGAGCAGTTCTTC.

V and J are TRBV2 and TRBJ1-4; 7 positions agree with TRBD1. CDR3 length: 14 residues. With 6 bases clipped from V and 6 bases from J, the junction kept 7 bases outside the gene matches. Germline V gene sequence: CDR1 SNHLY, CDR2 FYNNEI. DNA for the CDR3: TGTGCCAGCAGGACAGGGTTTTCTGATGAAAAACTGTTTTTT. Encoded protein: CASRTGFSDEKLFF.

The CDR3 coding sequence is TGTGCCAGCAGCTTAAATCCTAACAGGAACCCTATGAACACCGGGGAGCTGTTTTTT. It encodes CASSLNPNRNPMNTGELFF. The V and J genes are TRBV5-7 and TRBJ2-2; possibly TRBD1 for D (5 bases). TRBV5-7 is an ORF; its function is uncertain. The CDR3 covers 19 residues. V dropped 2 bases and J dropped 1 base, with 21 bases sitting between them.